A single TCR beta chain is shown here with its context. Its matching antigen is unknown. V gave up 8 bases and J gave up 10 bases, with 15 bases separating them. The CDR3 is 12 residues long. CDR1 and CDR2 from the germline V gene are SGHVS and FNYEAQ. The sample originates from a study of T-cell memory formation after mild COVID-19. Study results and caveats: Some responding clones appeared in pre-infection memory, suggesting cross-reactive memory joined. The second-wave clones peaking on day 37 were not confirmed as SARS-CoV-2-specific.

Employing constant-segment primers, 5'RACE generated TCR alpha and TCR beta cDNA libraries bearing sample barcodes and UMIs. A single record per CDR3 protein comes from TCRdb applying MiXCR to the 5' RACE reads. Altogether approximately 440,000 distinct CDR3 sequences are present, 15% to 20% being singletons, with the ten largest covering around 9.2%. The chain is built from TRBV7-6 and TRBJ2-1; no reliable D call. The sample taken for sequencing was PBMCs or a T cell subset sorted from them (not recorded which). The sequence was collected from an adult woman who had mild COVID-19 (a few samples of this study predate the infection). Cell type and time point are not known. As DNA, the CDR3 is TGTGCCAGCTCTCTCGGTAGCCGGGAGCAGTTCTTC. This translates into CASSLGSREQFF.